Below, 18 T cell receptor beta chains from the same sample are listed, as sequenced in a study of OX40 agonist ivuxolimab in advanced cancers. Assay: immunoSEQ multiplex PCR; the TCRdb copy retains only in-frame clones and omits some. The sample includes over 40,000 clones, roughly 84% of them seen just once. The sequenced sample was CD4+ or CD8+ T cells sorted from blood, obtained in a trial of the OX40 agonist ivuxolimab. Receptors were obtained from an adult with an advanced solid tumor such as melanoma, head and neck, liver or kidney cancer.

The CDR3 DNA is TGTGCCAGCAGCCTGACAGGGGAACATCAGCCCCAGCATTTT. Residues: CASSLTGEHQPQHF. The rearrangement joins TRBV5-5 to TRBJ1-5, with 8 bases matching TRBD1. J was trimmed by 5 bases and V by 4 bases; bases with no gene match: 5. CDR1 is SGHKS and CDR2 is YYEKEE in the germline V gene (reference sequence). The CDR3 is made up of 14 amino acids.

The chain recombines TRBV6-1 with TRBJ2-3; either TRBD1 or TRBD2 may supply D (5 bases each). The CDR3 is 13 residues long. Germline loops: CDR1 MNHNS, CDR2 SASEGT. Deletions cut 10 bases from V and 3 bases from J, with 14 bases between. CDR3 sequence: CATVGTATDTQYF. The CDR3 nucleotides are TGTGCCACGGTGGGGACGGCAACAGATACGCAGTATTTT.

Comments on this clone: The conserved phenylalanine or tryptophan normally closing the CDR3 is absent here, so this likely arose from a read error. The DNA is left out, because the CDR3 cannot be placed on it with certainty; the CDR3 is given as TCRdb lists it. The chain carries TRBV10-1 and TRBJ1-2; the D call TRBD1 from the table was never checked on the DNA. In germline, CDR1 is WNHNN, CDR2 SYGVQD (reference sequence). Inclusive of both ends, the CDR3 amounts to 16 amino acids. The chain's CDR3 is CASSGIGLMGQGAFPS.

V gene TRBV6-9 combines with J gene TRBJ1-1; D ambiguous. Trimming cost V 3 bases and J 6 bases, with 8 bases left between them. The CDR3 is 12 residues long. CDR1 MNHGY and CDR2 SVAAGI come from the germline V gene. CDR3 sequence: CASSYSSAEAFF. The CDR3 DNA sequence: TGTGCCAGCAGTTACTCTAGTGCTGAAGCTTTCTTT.

The V and J genes are TRBV7-9 and TRBJ1-1, with D unclear. Trimming took off 4 bases at V and 1 base at J, with 10 bases between the two ends. This CDR3 spans 14 amino acids. CDR1 is SEHNR and CDR2 is FQNEAQ in the germline V gene (reference sequence). CDR3 residues: CASSSQRANTEAFF. Written as DNA, the CDR3 is TGTGCCAGCAGCTCACAGCGGGCGAACACTGAAGCTTTCTTT. Supplemented by reference TRBV7-9 and TRBJ1-1, the full variable domain reads DTGVSQNPRHKITKRGQNVTFRCDPISEHNRLYWYRQTLGQGPEFLTYFQNEAQLEKSRLLSDRFSAERPKGSFSTLEIQRTEQGDSAMYLCASSSQRANTEAFFGQGTRLTVV.

J is TRBJ1-2 and V is TRBV27; TRBD1 matches at 9 bases. The CDR3 is 17 residues long. Germline loops: CDR1 MNHEY, CDR2 SMNVEV (reference sequence). V shed 5 bases and J 8 bases; nucleotides not matched to a gene: 18. The DNA of the CDR3 is TGTGCCAGCAGTAACCGATGGACAGGGGCCCCTCTAGGGGGCTACACCTTC. Amino acids: CASSNRWTGAPLGGYTF.

The chain employs TRBV21-1 and TRBJ1-6; the table's D gene call, TRBD1, was not cross checked with the DNA. TRBV21-1 is a listed pseudogene. The CDR3 is made up of 19 amino acids. CDR3 in amino acids: CASSKLSWDTSSYNSPLHF. The CDR3 region has the DNA TGTGCCAGCAGCAAACTCAGTTGGGACACGAGCTCCTATAATTCACCCCTCCACTTT.

The V call is TRBV7-3, the J call TRBJ1-6, with D unclear. Trimming removed 5 bases at V and 5 bases at J, with 10 bases between. Germline CDR1 and CDR2: SGHTA and FQGTGA. The CDR3 runs to 14 residues. CDR3 DNA: TGTGCCAGCAGCCTGGGCAGAAATAATTCACCCCTCCACTTT. It yields the protein CASSLGRNNSPLHF.

This chain links TRBV19 with TRBJ1-2; 8 bases align to TRBD1. With 5 bases clipped from V and 7 bases from J, the junction kept 9 bases outside the gene matches. This CDR3 has 14 residues. Per germline, CDR1 LNHDA and CDR2 SQIVND (reference sequence). CDR3 loop: CASSPRTGFGGYTF. CDR3 sequence (DNA): TGTGCCAGTAGTCCCAGGACAGGGTTTGGTGGCTACACCTTC.

The V and J genes are TRBV2 and TRBJ2-7; TRBD1 might be the D (5 bases). The germline gives CDR1 SNHLY, CDR2 FYNNEI. The CDR3 loop spans 13 amino acids. The V and J ends lost 6 bases and 6 bases respectively, with 15 bases between them. CDR3 sequence (DNA): TGTGCCAGCAGCCTTACTCAGGGTTCCGAGCAGTACTTC. Amino acid sequence: CASSLTQGSEQYF.

V is TRBV28 and J is TRBJ1-4; D not certain. V was shortened by 6 bases and J by 8 bases, with 13 bases between the two germline ends. This CDR3 region has 13 residues. From germline, CDR1 is MDHEN and CDR2 SYDVKM. Here the CDR3 DNA reads TGTGCCAGCAGAGGCGGAGCCGGGGAAAAACTGTTTTTT. This translates into CASRGGAGEKLFF.

CDR3 nucleotides: TGTGCCAGCAGTTTTCCCGGGACAGGACCCTCCTACGAGCAGTACTTC. Amino acids: CASSFPGTGPSYEQYF. The genes are TRBV28 and TRBJ2-7; 8 bases agree with TRBD1. The CDR3 loop spans 16 amino acids. Unmatched junction bases numbered 7, after V lost 3 bases and J lost 0 bases. Germline lookup yields CDR1 MDHEN and CDR2 SYDVKM.

The rearrangement links TRBV25-1 to TRBJ2-1; 13 nucleotides match TRBD2. CDR1 is MGHDK and CDR2 is SYGVNS in the germline V gene. The ends lost 5 bases at V and 6 bases at J; junction bases unmatched: 10. The CDR3 is 17 residues long. The CDR3 bases are TGTGCCAGCAGTACAACCACTAGCGGGAGGGCTTCCAATGAGCAGTTCTTC. Its translation: CASSTTTSGRASNEQFF.

V usage is TRBV9 and J usage is TRBJ2-1, with TRBD2 matching 8 bases. In germline, CDR1 is SGDLS, CDR2 YYNGEE. The CDR3 is 14 amino acids. V shed 7 bases, J shed 6 bases, and the junction held 9 bases outside the gene matches. CDR3 DNA sequence: TGTGCCAGCGGAGGCGGGGGGTTTTTCAATGAGCAGTTCTTC. This codes for CASGGGGFFNEQFF.

The chain has TRBV29-1 and TRBJ2-1; no reliable D call. Deletions cut 4 bases from V and 5 bases from J, with 3 bases between. CDR3 length equals 10 residues. The germline V gene has CDR1 SQVTM and CDR2 ANQGSEA. The chain's CDR3 is CSVGNNEQFF. Here the CDR3 DNA reads TGCAGCGTTGGAAACAATGAGCAGTTCTTC.

The chain is built from TRBV28 and TRBJ1-2; no definite D call. Germline assignment: CDR1 MDHEN and CDR2 SYDVKM. V shed 2 bases and J shed 5 bases, with 6 bases lying between them. This CDR3 spans 12 amino acids. In DNA, the CDR3 is TGTGCCAGCAGTTTAAACATTTATGGCTACACCTTC. It yields the protein CASSLNIYGYTF.

The chain has TRBV5-4 and TRBJ2-3, with TRBD1 identical over 8 bases. The V gene end was trimmed by 1 base and the J gene end by 2 bases; junction bases not matched to a gene: 3. Germline V gene sequence: CDR1 SGHNT, CDR2 YYREEE (reference sequence). This CDR3 has 15 amino acids. The CDR3 DNA reads TGTGCCAGCAGCTTGCCGACAGGGGCCACAGATACGCAGTATTTT. Translating it yields CASSLPTGATDTQYF.

The chain is built from TRBV19 and TRBJ2-5, with D hard to call. The CDR3 covers 12 residues. CDR1 and CDR2 (germline): LNHDA, SQIVND (reference sequence). Between the trimmed V and J ends, which lost 6 bases and 1 base, there was a span of 6 bases. The CDR3 sequence: CASRSIQETQYF. CDR3 DNA: TGTGCCAGTAGGTCTATCCAAGAGACCCAGTACTTC.